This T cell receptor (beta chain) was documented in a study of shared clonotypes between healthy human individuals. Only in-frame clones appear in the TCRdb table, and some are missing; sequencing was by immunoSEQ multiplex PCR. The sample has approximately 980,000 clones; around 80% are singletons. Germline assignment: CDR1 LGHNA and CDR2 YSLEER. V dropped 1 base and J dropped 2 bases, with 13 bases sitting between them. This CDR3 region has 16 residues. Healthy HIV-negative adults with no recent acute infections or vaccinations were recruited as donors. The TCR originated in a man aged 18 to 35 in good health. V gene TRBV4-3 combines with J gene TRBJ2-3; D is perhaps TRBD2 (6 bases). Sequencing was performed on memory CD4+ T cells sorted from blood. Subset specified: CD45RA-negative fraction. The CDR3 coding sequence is TGCGCCAGCAGCCAAGTGGGGGGAGAAGCCACAGATACGCAGTATTTT. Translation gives CASSQVGGEATDTQYF.